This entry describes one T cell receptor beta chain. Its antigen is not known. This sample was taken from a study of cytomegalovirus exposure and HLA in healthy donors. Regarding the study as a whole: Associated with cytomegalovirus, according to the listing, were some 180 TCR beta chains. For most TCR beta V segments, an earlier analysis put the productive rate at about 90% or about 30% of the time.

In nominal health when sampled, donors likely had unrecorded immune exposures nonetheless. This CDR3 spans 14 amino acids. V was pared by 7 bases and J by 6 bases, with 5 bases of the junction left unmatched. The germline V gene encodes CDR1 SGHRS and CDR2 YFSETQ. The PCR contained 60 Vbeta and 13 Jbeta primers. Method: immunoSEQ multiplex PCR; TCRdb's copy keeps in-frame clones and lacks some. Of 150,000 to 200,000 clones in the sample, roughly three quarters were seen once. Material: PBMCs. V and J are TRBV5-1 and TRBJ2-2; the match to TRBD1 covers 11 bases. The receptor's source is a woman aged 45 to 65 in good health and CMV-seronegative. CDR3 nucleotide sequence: TGCGCCAGCGGCCGGACAGGGGGCCCCGGGGAGCTGTTTTTT. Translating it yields CASGRTGGPGELFF.